One and the same sample provided the 16 T cell receptor beta chains below, sequenced in a study of naive and memory T cell subsets. Two oligonucleotides, mixed equimolar, formed the beta constant-region primer covering TRBC1 and TRBC2. Nested alpha and beta constant-region primers with the SP2 primer drove four PCR rounds on ligated cDNA. In TCRdb, the UMI-ligation and nested PCR reads were re-called with MiXCR into one record per CDR3 protein. This table has approximately 150,000 distinct CDR3 sequences, approximately 21% appearing once. General study findings and limits: Naive repertoires, especially CD8, held a few larger clonotypes, possibly memory cells re-expressing CD45RA.

What these receptors recognize is not known. Material: naive CD8+ T cells from blood. These receptor sequences come from a human donor in good health.

This clonotype was counted many times. This chain connects TRBV5-5 to TRBJ2-5; D might be TRBD1 (5 bases). Germline assignment: CDR1 SGHKS and CDR2 YYEKEE (reference sequence). This CDR3 has 13 residues. Trimming removed 2 bases from V and 2 bases from J, with 7 bases in between. The CDR3 coding sequence is TGTGCCAGCAGCTTCAGGGATCAAGAGACCCAGTACTTC. This codes for CASSFRDQETQYF.

The V and J genes are TRBV7-9 and TRBJ1-1; D gene unclear. The CDR3 totals 13 residues. Deletions cut 3 bases from V and 0 bases from J, with 5 bases between. In germline, CDR1 is SEHNR, CDR2 FQNEAQ (reference sequence). For the CDR3, the DNA is TGTGCCAGCAGCTTCCTTATGAACACTGAAGCTTTCTTT. This gives the protein CASSFLMNTEAFF. The whole variable domain, remainder taken from reference TRBV7-9 and TRBJ1-1, is DTGVSQNPRHKITKRGQNVTFRCDPISEHNRLYWYRQTLGQGPEFLTYFQNEAQLEKSRLLSDRFSAERPKGSFSTLEIQRTEQGDSAMYLCASSFLMNTEAFFGQGTRLTVV.

V usage is TRBV28 and J usage is TRBJ1-1, with D maybe TRBD1 (5 bases). The V end was cut by 2 bases, the J end by 4 bases, with 8 bases between. The CDR3 covers 13 residues. Germline lookup yields CDR1 MDHEN and CDR2 SYDVKM. The CDR3, as DNA: TGTGCCAGCAGTTTAACCAGGGCCACTGAAGCTTTCTTT. Its translation is CASSLTRATEAFF.

The sample holds a few counts of this clonotype. This chain joins TRBV12-3 or TRBV12-4 and TRBJ2-1; 8 bases map to TRBD2. V lost 5 bases to trimming and J lost 2 bases; unmatched junction nucleotides: 5. CDR3 length equals 15 residues. CDR3 nucleotide sequence: TGTGCCAGCAGTCGTACTAGCGGTCCCTACAATGAGCAGTTCTTC. Its translation: CASSRTSGPYNEQFF.

This clonotype was detected ten times or more. The V call is TRBV6-6, the J call TRBJ2-2; tentative D call: TRBD1 (5 bases). The CDR3 is made up of 13 amino acids. Between the trimmed V and J ends, which lost 5 bases and 5 bases, there was a span of 9 bases. Germline CDR1 is MNHNY and CDR2 is SVGAGI (reference sequence). CDR3 coding DNA: TGTGCCAGCAGTCAAACAGGAACCGGGGAGCTGTTTTTT. Protein: CASSQTGTGELFF.

This clonotype was counted only a few times. V and J are TRBV20-1 and TRBJ1-2; D might be TRBD1 (5 bases). The CDR3 runs 13 residues. The germline V gene encodes CDR1 DFQATT and CDR2 SNEGSKA (reference sequence). The germline V and J ends were trimmed by 1 base and 8 bases, with 14 bases remaining between them. CDR3 loop: CSARVVRDVGYTF. The CDR3 region has the DNA TGCAGTGCTAGAGTCGTCAGGGACGTCGGCTACACCTTC.

This clonotype was seen only a few times. The genes are TRBV11-2 and TRBJ1-4; 8 bases are shared with TRBD1. This CDR3 comprises 15 residues. Germline loops: CDR1 SGHAT, CDR2 FQNNGV. The V and J ends lost 4 bases and 8 bases, in that order; junction bases with no gene match: 9. CDR3 nucleotide sequence: TGTGCCAGCAGCTCGACAGGGGTTGATTTCGAAAAACTGTTTTTT. It specifies CASSSTGVDFEKLFF.

The genes are TRBV2 and TRBJ2-1; 8 bases are a match to TRBD2. The junction had 11 bases not matched to a gene; V was cut back by 8 bases and J by 5 bases. CDR3 length equals 15 residues. CDR1 and CDR2 from the germline V gene are SNHLY and FYNNEI. CDR3 sequence: CASLWWSGSDNEQFF. The CDR3, as DNA: TGTGCCAGCTTATGGTGGAGCGGGAGCGACAATGAGCAGTTCTTC. The full variable domain, completed using reference TRBV2 and TRBJ2-1, is EPEVTQTPSHQVTQMGQEVILRCVPISNHLYFYWYRQILGQKVEFLVSFYNNEISEKSEIFDDQFSVERPDGSNFTLKIRSTKLEDSAMYFCASLWWSGSDNEQFFGPGTRLTVL.

This clonotype was counted between two and nine times. J is TRBJ1-1 and V is TRBV27; TRBD1 matches 7 bases. The CDR3 is made up of 14 amino acids. Germline loops: CDR1 MNHEY, CDR2 SMNVEV (reference sequence). The V segment lost 0 bases and the J segment 8 bases; nucleotides outside the gene matches: 6. The CDR3 protein is CASSLSGGSIEAFF. The CDR3 DNA follows: TGTGCCAGCAGTTTATCAGGGGGCTCTATCGAAGCTTTCTTT.

V gene TRBV5-1 combines with J gene TRBJ1-1; D gene uncertain. V lost 5 bases and J lost 1, with 15 bases in between. The CDR3 sequence is 15 residues long. CDR1 is SGHRS and CDR2 is YFSETQ in the germline V gene. This chain's CDR3 is CASRDARAGNTEAFF. The CDR3 region has the DNA TGCGCCAGCAGGGACGCCAGAGCCGGGAACACTGAAGCTTTCTTT.

This chain links TRBV7-2 with TRBJ2-1; no definite D call. Trimming took off 7 bases at V and 2 bases at J, with 9 bases between the two ends. In germline, CDR1 is SGHTA, CDR2 FQGNSA. The CDR3 consists of 13 residues. Written as DNA, the CDR3 is TGTGCCAGCACCATACTTGCCTACAATGAGCAGTTCTTC. This sequence encodes CASTILAYNEQFF.

In its sample, this clonotype was seen a few times. This sequence joins TRBV27 and TRBJ2-7; TRBD1 matches at 7 bases. Germline V gene lookup returns CDR1 MNHEY and CDR2 SMNVEV (reference sequence). The CDR3 is 15 residues long. V lost 3 bases to trimming and J lost 0 bases; unmatched junction nucleotides: 5. This CDR3 is CASSFGDSSSYEQYF. CDR3 sequence (DNA): TGTGCCAGCAGTTTCGGGGACAGCAGCTCCTACGAGCAGTACTTC.

The sample holds many counts of this clonotype. The gene calls are TRBV24-1 and TRBJ2-2; D perhaps matches TRBD1 (5 bases). V was trimmed by 9 bases and J by 1 base, leaving 11 bases between them. Germline V gene data show CDR1 as KGHDR and CDR2 as SFDVKD. The CDR3 covers 14 residues. CDR3 in amino acids: CATSDKMNTGELFF. The CDR3 DNA is TGTGCCACCTCGGACAAGATGAACACCGGGGAGCTGTTTTTT.

The chain combines TRBV6-2 or TRBV6-3 with TRBJ1-5; D ambiguous. Per the germline V gene, CDR1 is MNHEY and CDR2 is SVGEGT. The CDR3 is 15 amino acids. V was cut by 2 bases and J by 0 bases, with 8 bases left in between. The CDR3 coding sequence is TGTGCCAGCAGTTACGAGGTGGATAGCAATCAGCCCCAGCATTTT. As protein: CASSYEVDSNQPQHF.

V usage is TRBV7-6 and J usage is TRBJ2-5, with D perhaps matching TRBD1 (5 bases). This CDR3 comprises 13 residues. The germline CDR1 and CDR2 sequences are SGHVS and FNYEAQ. V was clipped by 5 bases and J by 0 bases, with 7 bases between them. The CDR3 loop reads CASSPTDQETQYF. In nucleotides, the CDR3 is TGTGCCAGCAGCCCGACAGACCAAGAGACCCAGTACTTC.

This clonotype was seen many times. V and J are TRBV4-1 and TRBJ2-3, with a possible D match to TRBD2 (6 bases). This CDR3 is 15 amino acids long. Trimming cost V 1 base and J 1 base, with 9 bases left between them. Per germline, CDR1 MGHRA and CDR2 YSYEKL. CDR3 DNA: TGCGCCAGCAGCCAAGCGACGGGAGGCACAGATACGCAGTATTTT. This encodes CASSQATGGTDTQYF.